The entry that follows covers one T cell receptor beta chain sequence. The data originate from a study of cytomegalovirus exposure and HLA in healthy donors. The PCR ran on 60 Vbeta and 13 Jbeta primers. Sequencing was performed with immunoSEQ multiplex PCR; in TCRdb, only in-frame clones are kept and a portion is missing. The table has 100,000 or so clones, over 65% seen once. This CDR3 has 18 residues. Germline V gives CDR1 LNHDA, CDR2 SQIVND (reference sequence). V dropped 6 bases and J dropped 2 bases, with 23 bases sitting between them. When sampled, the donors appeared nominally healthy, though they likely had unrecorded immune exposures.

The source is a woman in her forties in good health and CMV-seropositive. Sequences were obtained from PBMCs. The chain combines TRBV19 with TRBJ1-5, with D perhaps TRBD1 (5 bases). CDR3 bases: TGTGCCAGTAGCTCCTCGGGGGAGGGCCTGAGGGGCAATCAGCCCCAGCATTTT. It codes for CASSSSGEGLRGNQPQHF.